The clone carrying this TCR beta chain appeared a few times. The antigen remains undetermined. The data originate from a study of blood T cells in healthy people across ages. Study observations and caveats: When one million T cells were used, diversity estimates were thought to be underestimates.

Staff drew around 10 milliliters of peripheral blood from each donor. Then a second PCR, running roughly 7 to 11 cycles, was carried out with a sample-barcoded 5' primer and a J-beta primer mix. Tags on each cDNA molecule came from a template-switch adaptor with 12 random nucleotides. Using its own MiXCR run on the 5' RACE reads, TCRdb lists one record per CDR3 protein. The data hold about 1.5 million distinct CDR3 sequences, with approximately 43% observed a single time. The sequencing input was blood. The source is a young woman in good health.

The chain's CDR3 is CASSSADNQPQHF. The CDR3 nucleotides read TGTGCCAGCAGCTCGGCAGACAATCAGCCCCAGCATTTT. The chain carries TRBV7-9 and TRBJ1-5, with unresolved D. The length of the CDR3 is 13 residues. Germline assignment: CDR1 SEHNR and CDR2 FQNEAQ (reference sequence). V gave up 4 bases and J gave up 3 bases, with 7 bases separating them.